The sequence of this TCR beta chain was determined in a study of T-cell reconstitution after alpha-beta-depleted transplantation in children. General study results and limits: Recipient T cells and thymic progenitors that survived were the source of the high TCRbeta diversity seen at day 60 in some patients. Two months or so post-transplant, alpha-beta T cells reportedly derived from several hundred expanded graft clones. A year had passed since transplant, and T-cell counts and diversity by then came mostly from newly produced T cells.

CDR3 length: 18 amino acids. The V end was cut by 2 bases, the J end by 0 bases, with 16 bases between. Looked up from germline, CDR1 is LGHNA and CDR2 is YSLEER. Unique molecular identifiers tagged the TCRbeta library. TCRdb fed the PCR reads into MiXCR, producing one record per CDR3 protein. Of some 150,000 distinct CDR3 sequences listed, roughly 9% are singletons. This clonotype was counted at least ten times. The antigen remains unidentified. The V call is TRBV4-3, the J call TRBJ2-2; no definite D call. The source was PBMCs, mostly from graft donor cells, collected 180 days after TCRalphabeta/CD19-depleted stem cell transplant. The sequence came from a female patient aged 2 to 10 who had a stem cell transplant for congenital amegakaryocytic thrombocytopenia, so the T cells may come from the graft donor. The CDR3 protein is CASSQTPLLNTNTGELFF. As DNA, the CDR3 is TGCGCCAGCAGCCAAACGCCCCTACTTAATACGAACACCGGGGAGCTGTTTTTT.